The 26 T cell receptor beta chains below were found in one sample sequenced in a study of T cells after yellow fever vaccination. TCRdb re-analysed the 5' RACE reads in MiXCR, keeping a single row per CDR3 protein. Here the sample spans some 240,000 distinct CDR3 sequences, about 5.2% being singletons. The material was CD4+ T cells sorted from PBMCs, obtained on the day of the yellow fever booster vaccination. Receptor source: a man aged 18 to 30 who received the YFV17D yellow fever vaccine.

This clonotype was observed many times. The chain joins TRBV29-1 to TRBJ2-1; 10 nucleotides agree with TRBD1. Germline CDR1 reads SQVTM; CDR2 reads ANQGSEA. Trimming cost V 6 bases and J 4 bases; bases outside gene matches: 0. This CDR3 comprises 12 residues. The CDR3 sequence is CSVGQGYNEQFF. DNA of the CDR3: TGCAGCGTGGGACAGGGGTACAATGAGCAGTTCTTC.

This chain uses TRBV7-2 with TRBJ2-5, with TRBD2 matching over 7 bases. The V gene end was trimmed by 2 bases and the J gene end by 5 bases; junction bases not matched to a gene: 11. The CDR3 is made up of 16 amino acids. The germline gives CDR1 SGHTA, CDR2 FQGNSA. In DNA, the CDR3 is TGTGCCAGCAGCTTAAGTGGGCTAGCGGTCTGGGAGACCCAGTACTTC. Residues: CASSLSGLAVWETQYF.

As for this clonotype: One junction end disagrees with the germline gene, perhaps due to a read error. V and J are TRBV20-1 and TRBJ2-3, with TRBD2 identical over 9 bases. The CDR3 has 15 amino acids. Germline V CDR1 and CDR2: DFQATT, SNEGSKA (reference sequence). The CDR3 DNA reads TGCAGTGGTAGAGGAGGCGGGGGGGCGACAGATACGCAGTATTTT. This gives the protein CSGRGGGGATDTQYF.

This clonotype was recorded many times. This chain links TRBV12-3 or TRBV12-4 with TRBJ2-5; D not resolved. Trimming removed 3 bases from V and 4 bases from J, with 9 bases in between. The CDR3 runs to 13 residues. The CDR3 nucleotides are TGTGCCAGCAGTTTGGGGATCCGAGAGACCCAGTACTTC. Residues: CASSLGIRETQYF.

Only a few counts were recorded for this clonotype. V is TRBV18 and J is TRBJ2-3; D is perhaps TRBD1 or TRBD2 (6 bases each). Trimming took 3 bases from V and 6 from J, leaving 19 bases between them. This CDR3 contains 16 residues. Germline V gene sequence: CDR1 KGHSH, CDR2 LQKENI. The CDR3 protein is CASSPVGGGDSDTQYF. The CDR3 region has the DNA TGTGCCAGCTCACCTGTAGGAGGGGGTGATTCGGATACGCAGTATTTT.

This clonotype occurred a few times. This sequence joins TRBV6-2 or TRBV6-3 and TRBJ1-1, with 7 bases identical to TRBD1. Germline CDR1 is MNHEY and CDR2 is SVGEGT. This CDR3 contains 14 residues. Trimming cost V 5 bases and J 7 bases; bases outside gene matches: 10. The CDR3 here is CASSHRDSAYEAFF. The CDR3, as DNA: TGTGCCAGCAGTCACCGGGACAGCGCTTATGAAGCTTTCTTT.

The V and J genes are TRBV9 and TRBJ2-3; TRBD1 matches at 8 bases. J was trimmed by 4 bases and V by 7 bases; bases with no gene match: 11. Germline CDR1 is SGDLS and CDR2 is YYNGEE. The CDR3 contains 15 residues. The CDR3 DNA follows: TGTGCCAGCGCCCTCGATGGACAGGGAGCAGATACGCAGTATTTT. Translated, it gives CASALDGQGADTQYF. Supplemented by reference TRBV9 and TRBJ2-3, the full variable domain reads DSGVTQTPKHLITATGQRVTLRCSPRSGDLSVYWYQQSLDQGLQFLIQYYNGEERAKGNILERFSAQQFPDLHSELNLSSLELGDSALYFCASALDGQGADTQYFGPGTRLTVL.

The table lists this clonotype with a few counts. CDR3 loop: CASNHVGGEYEQYF. The CDR3 DNA sequence: TGCGCCAGCAACCACGTCGGGGGGGAGTACGAGCAGTACTTC. V and J are TRBV5-1 and TRBJ2-7, with 8 bases lining up with TRBD2. Germline assignment: CDR1 SGHRS and CDR2 YFSETQ. V dropped 6 bases and J dropped 4; count of bases not matched to a gene: 9. The CDR3 contains 14 residues.

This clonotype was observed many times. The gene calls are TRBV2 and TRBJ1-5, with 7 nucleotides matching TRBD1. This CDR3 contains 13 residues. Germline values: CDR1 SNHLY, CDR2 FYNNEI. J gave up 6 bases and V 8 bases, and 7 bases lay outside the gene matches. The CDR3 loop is CASQTGWSQPQHF. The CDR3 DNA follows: TGTGCCAGCCAGACAGGGTGGTCTCAGCCCCAGCATTTT. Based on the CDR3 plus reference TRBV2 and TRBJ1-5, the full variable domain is EPEVTQTPSHQVTQMGQEVILRCVPISNHLYFYWYRQILGQKVEFLVSFYNNEISEKSEIFDDQFSVERPDGSNFTLKIRSTKLEDSAMYFCASQTGWSQPQHFGDGTRLSIL.

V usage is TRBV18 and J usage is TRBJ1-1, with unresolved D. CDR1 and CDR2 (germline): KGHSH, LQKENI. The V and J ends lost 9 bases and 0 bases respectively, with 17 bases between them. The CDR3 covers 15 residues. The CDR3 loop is CASRIKTGLNTEAFF. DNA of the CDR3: TGTGCCAGTCGTATAAAGACGGGCCTGAACACTGAAGCTTTCTTT.

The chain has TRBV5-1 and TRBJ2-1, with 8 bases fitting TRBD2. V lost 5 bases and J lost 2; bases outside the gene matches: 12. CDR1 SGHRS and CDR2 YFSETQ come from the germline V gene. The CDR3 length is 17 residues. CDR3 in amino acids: CASRPLRGSGAYNEQFF. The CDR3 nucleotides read TGCGCCAGCAGACCCCTCCGGGGTAGCGGGGCCTACAATGAGCAGTTCTTC.

Here the CDR3 DNA reads TGTGCCAGCAGTTTAGGGGCCGGGACAGCCCAAGAGACCCAGTACTTC. Amino acid sequence: CASSLGAGTAQETQYF. This chain links TRBV28 with TRBJ2-5; 7 bases are a match to TRBD1. CDR3 size: 16 residues. Unmatched junction bases numbered 7, after V lost 2 bases and J lost 1 base. Germline loops: CDR1 MDHEN, CDR2 SYDVKM. Complete variable domain (other parts from reference TRBV28 and TRBJ2-5): DVKVTQSSRYLVKRTGEKVFLECVQDMDHENMFWYRQDPGLGLRLIYFSYDVKMKEKGDIPEGYSVSREKKERFSLILESASTNQTSMYLCASSLGAGTAQETQYFGPGTRLLVL.

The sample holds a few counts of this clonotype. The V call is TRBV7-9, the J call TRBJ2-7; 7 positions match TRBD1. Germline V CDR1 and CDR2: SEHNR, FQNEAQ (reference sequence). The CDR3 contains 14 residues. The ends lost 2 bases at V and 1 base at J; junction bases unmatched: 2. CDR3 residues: CASSLQGDSYEQYV. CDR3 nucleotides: TGTGCCAGCAGCTTACAGGGGGATTCCTACGAGCAGTACGTC.

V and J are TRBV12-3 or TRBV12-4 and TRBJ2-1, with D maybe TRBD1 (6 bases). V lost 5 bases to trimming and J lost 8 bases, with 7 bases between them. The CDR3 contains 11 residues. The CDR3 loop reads CASSTGYEQFF. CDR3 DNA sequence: TGTGCCAGCAGTACAGGGTATGAGCAGTTCTTC.

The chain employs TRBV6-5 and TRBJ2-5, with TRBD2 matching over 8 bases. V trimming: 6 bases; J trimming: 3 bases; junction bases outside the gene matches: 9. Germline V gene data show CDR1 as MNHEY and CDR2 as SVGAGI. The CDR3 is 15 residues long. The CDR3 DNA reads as TGTGCCAGCAGACCTCCGGGACTAGTCAAAGAGACCCAGTACTTC. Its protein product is CASRPPGLVKETQYF.

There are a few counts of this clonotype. The CDR3: CASSFGGGTASGNTIYF. The CDR3 DNA follows: TGCGCCAGCAGCTTCGGTGGTGGGACAGCCTCTGGAAACACCATATATTTT. The V call is TRBV5-1, the J call TRBJ1-3; 7 bases agree with TRBD1. V gave up 2 bases and J gave up 0 bases; unmatched junction bases: 8. Germline V gene lookup returns CDR1 SGHRS and CDR2 YFSETQ. CDR3 length: 17 amino acids.

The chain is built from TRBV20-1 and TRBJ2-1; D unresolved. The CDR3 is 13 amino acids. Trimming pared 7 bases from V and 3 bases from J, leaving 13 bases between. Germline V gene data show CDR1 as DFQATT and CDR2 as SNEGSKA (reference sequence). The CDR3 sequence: CSGTTNSYNEQFF. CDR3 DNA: TGCAGTGGTACTACCAATAGCTACAATGAGCAGTTCTTC.

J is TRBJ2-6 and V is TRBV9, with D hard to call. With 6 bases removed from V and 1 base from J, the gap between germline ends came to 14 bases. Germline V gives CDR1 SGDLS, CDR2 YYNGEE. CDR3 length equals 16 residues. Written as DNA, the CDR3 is TGTGCCAGCACTCTACAGTCGACATCTGGGGCCAACGTCCTGACTTTC. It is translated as CASTLQSTSGANVLTF. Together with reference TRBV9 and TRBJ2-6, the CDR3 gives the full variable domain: DSGVTQTPKHLITATGQRVTLRCSPRSGDLSVYWYQQSLDQGLQFLIQYYNGEERAKGNILERFSAQQFPDLHSELNLSSLELGDSALYFCASTLQSTSGANVLTFGAGSRLTVL.

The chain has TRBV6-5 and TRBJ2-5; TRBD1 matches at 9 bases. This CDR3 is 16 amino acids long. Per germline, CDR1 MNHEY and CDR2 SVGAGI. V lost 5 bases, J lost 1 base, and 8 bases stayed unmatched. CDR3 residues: CASSTGTGRLQETQYF. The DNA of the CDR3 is TGTGCCAGCAGTACCGGGACAGGGAGACTCCAAGAGACCCAGTACTTC.

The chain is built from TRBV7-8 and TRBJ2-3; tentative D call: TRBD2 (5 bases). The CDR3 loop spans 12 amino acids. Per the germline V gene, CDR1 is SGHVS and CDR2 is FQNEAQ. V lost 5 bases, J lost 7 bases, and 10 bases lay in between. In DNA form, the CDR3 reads TGTGCCAGCAGCATCGGACTGTATACGCAGTATTTT. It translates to CASSIGLYTQYF.

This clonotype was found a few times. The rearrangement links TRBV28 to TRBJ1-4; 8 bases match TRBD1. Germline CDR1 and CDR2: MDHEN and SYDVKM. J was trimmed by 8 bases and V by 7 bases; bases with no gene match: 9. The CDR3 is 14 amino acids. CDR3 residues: CASTLGQGREKLFF. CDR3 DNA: TGTGCCAGCACTCTAGGACAGGGTCGGGAAAAACTGTTTTTT.

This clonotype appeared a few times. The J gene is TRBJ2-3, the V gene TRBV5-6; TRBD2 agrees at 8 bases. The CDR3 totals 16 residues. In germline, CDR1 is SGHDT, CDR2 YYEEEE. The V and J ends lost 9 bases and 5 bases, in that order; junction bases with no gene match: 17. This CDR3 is CATTPRAGGRGDTQYF. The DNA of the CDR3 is TGTGCCACCACCCCACGGGCGGGGGGACGGGGAGATACGCAGTATTTT.

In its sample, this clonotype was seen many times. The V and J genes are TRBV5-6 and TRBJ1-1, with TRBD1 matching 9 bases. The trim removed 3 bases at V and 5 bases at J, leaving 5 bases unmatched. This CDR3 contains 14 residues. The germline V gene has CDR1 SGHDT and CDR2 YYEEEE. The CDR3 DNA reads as TGTGCCAGCAGCTGGGGACAGGGTTGGACTGAAGCTTTCTTT. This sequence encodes CASSWGQGWTEAFF.

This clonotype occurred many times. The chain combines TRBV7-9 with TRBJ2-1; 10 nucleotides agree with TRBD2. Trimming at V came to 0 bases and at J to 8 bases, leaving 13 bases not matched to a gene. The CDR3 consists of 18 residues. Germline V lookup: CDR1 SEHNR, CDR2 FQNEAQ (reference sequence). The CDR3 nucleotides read TGTGCCAGCAGCTTAGCGCGAATCGGTAGCGGGGGGTACCATGAGCAGTTCTTC. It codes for CASSLARIGSGGYHEQFF.

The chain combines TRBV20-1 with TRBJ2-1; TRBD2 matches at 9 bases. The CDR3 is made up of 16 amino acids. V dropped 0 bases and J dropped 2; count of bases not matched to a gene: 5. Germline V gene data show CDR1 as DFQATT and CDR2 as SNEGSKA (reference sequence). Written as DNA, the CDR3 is TGCAGTGCTAGAGATCCCTTAGCGGGGGCCTACAATGAGCAGTTCTTC. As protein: CSARDPLAGAYNEQFF.

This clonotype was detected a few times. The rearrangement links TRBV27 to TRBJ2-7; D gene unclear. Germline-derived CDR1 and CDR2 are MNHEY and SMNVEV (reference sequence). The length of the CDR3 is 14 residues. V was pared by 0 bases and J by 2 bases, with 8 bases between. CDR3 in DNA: TGTGCCAGCAGTTTATCAAGACTTACCTACGAGCAGTACTTC. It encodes CASSLSRLTYEQYF.